This section outlines one TCR beta chain sequence together with its context. Antigen specificity is unknown. Produced via immunoSEQ multiplex PCR; TCRdb's table is partial and in-frame only. The sample lists around 300,000 clones, 75% to 90% occurring once. There are 13 residues in the CDR3. V shed 7 bases and J 2 bases; nucleotides not matched to a gene: 4. Germline V gives CDR1 LNHDA, CDR2 SQIVND (reference sequence). The data are from a study of Ad26.COV2.S vaccination and SARS-CoV-2 variants. Findings and limits, study-wide: Possibly, TCR breadth and depth analyses underestimated total T cell responses.

The sample's treatment: 15 to 20 received Ad26.COV2.S at low or high dose, single or two shots; 5 received placebo; per-sample allocation not given. The samples were gathered on day 63 after the first injection of vaccine or placebo. V gene TRBV19 combines with J gene TRBJ2-7, with TRBD2 identical over 8 bases. The source is a person between 18 and 65 years old who received the Ad26.COV2.S COVID-19 vaccine or a placebo. The specimen was peripheral blood, collected in a trial of Ad26.COV2.S vaccine versus placebo. The CDR3 region is CASNERGTYEQYF. CDR3 nucleotides: TGTGCCAGTAACGAGCGGGGGACCTACGAGCAGTACTTC.